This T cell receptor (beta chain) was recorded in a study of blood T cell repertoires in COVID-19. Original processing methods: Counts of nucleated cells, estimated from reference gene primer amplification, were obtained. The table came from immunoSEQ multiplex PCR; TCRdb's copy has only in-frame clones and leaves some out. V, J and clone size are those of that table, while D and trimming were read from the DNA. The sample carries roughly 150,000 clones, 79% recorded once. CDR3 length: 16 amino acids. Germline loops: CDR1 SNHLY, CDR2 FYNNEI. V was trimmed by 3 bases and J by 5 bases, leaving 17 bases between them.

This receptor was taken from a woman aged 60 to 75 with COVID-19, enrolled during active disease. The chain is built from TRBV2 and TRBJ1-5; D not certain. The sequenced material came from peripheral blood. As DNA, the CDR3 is TGTGCCAGCAGTGATCTGGGATGGACTGGGGATCAGCCCCAGCATTTT. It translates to CASSDLGWTGDQPQHF.